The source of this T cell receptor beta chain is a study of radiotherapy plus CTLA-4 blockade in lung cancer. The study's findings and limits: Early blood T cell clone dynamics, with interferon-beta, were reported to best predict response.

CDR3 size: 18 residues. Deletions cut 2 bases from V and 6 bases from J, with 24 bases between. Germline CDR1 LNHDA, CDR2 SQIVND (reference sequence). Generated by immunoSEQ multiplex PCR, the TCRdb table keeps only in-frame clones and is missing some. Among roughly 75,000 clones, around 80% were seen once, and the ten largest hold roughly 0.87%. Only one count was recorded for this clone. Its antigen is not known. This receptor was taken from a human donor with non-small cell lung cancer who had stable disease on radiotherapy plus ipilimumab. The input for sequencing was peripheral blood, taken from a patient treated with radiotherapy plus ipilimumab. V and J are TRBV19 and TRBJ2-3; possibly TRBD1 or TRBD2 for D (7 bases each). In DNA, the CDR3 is TGTGCCAGTAGTATAAGGAACCGAGGGGGGAGGGGGCAGGATACGCAGTATTTT. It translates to CASSIRNRGGRGQDTQYF. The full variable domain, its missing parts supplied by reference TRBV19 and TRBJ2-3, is DGGITQSPKYLFRKEGQNVTLSCEQNLNHDAMYWYRQDPGQGLRLIYYSQIVNDFQKGDIAEGYSVSREKKESFPLTVTSAQKNPTAFYLCASSIRNRGGRGQDTQYFGPGTRLTVL.